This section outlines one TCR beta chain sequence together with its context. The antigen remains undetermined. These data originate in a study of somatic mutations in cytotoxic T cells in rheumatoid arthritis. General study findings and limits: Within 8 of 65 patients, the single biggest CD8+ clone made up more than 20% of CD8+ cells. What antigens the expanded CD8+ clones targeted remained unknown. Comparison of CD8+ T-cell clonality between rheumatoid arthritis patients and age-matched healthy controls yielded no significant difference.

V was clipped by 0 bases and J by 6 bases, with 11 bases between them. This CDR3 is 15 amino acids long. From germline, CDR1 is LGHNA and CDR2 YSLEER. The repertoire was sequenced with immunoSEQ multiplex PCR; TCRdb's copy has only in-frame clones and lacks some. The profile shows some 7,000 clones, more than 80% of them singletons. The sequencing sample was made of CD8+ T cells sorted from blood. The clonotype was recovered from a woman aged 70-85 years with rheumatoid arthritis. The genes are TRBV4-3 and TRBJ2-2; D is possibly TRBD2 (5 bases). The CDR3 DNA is TGCGCCAGCAGCCAAGAACAACTAGGTTCCGGGGAGCTGTTTTTT. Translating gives CASSQEQLGSGELFF.